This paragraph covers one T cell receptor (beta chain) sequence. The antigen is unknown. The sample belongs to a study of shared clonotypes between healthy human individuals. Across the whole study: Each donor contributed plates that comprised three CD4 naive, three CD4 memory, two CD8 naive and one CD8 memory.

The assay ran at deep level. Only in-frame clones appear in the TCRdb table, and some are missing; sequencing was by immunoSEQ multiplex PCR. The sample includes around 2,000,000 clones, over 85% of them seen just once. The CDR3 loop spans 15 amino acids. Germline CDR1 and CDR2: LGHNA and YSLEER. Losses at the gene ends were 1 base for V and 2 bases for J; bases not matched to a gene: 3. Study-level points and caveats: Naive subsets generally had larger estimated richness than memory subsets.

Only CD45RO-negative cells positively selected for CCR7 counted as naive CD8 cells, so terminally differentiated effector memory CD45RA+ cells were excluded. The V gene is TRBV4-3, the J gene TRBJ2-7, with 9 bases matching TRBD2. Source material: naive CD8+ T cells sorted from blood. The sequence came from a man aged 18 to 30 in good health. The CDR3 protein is CASSQAPSGTYEQYF. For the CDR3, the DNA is TGCGCCAGCAGCCAAGCTCCTAGCGGGACCTACGAGCAGTACTTC.